This T cell receptor (beta chain) was recovered during a study of blood T cell repertoires in COVID-19 (dated by TCRdb to the early 2020s). A note on the overall study: Samples from collaborators originated in the United States, Italy and Spain and spanned both the acute and convalescent phases of COVID-19. The material from the prospective study consisted of cDNA or gDNA derived from T cells, B-cell-depleted T cells, or PBMCs. The dataset comprised deeply sampled blood TCRbeta repertoires from subjects exposed to, actively infected with, or recovered from COVID-19. The repertoires were released in a freely available public database meant as a resource for research on the immune response to SARS-CoV-2. The samples were drawn from two sources: the first 160 participants of the ongoing ImmuneRACE study, and fewer than 1,500 subjects contributed by 6 global collaborators. The sample metadata nearly always contained a de-identified subject ID, COVID-19 status, age in years and sex. HLA class I and class II types, where available, came from metadata supplied by the sample provider rather than from assay-based typing. Summary of the overall study and its limitations: Clinical and demographic metadata were provided uncurated, with the amount varying by source and participant.

The germline V gene gives CDR1 as SGHTA and CDR2 as FQGTGA. From cysteine to phenylalanine, the CDR3 is 14 amino acids long. Just CDR3 DNA is preserved here, 42 bases in frame from base 1. Relative to germline, V is 4 bases shorter and J is 8 bases shorter, with 12 bases between their ends. TCRbeta CDR3 regions were amplified from genomic DNA using the immunoSEQ Assay, a bias-controlled multiplex PCR. In the original analysis: The number of nucleated cells in each sample was estimated by amplification of reference gene primers within the assay. To quantify the absolute abundance of each unique TCRbeta CDR3 rearrangement, sequence reads were collapsed and filtered. For each sample, productive Simpson clonality was calculated as the square root of Simpson's diversity index across productive rearrangements. TCRdb carries this immuneACCESS record with in-frame sequences only. Its versions omit some clonotypes, under half of them owing to an unresolved V gene in the studies checked, with the rest unexplained. V, J and clone size reflect that table, while D and trimming were determined from the DNA. The sample table contains approximately 100,000 clones; only one count was recorded for nearly 85% of them. The ten largest clones add up to 13% of the sample.

A word on this clone: What antigen it recognizes has not been identified. No base-level quality is on record; no much larger clone is a single base apart.

Whole blood was collected in K2EDTA tubes by collaborating institutions according to the institutions' own protocols. Collaborator samples were shipped for TCRbeta analysis as frozen whole blood, isolated PBMCs, or DNA extracted from either sample type. The V gene is TRBV7-3 and the J gene is TRBJ1-6, and TRBD1 may be the D gene, going by 6 matching bases. Sequences were obtained from peripheral blood. The TCR comes from a human donor in a cohort sampled during active or convalescent COVID-19. The CDR3 amino acid sequence is: CASSSGQSYSPLHF. The nucleotide sequence reads as follows: TGTGCCAGCAGCTCAGGACAGTCGTATTCACCCCTCCACTTT.